One and the same sample provided the 21 T cell receptor beta chains below, sequenced in a study of OX40 agonist ivuxolimab in advanced cancers. Using immunoSEQ multiplex PCR, the repertoire was profiled, and TCRdb retains in-frame clones only, with some absent. Among roughly 72,000 clones listed, nearly 90% were seen once. Material: CD4+ or CD8+ T cells sorted from blood, obtained in a trial of the OX40 agonist ivuxolimab. All receptors derive from an adult with an advanced solid tumor such as melanoma, head and neck, liver or kidney cancer.

This sequence joins TRBV7-2 and TRBJ2-5; 7 bases are a match to TRBD1. The tail of the sequence fits TRBJ2-7 better, so the J call may be wrong. The CDR3 sequence is 15 residues long. The V gene's germline CDR1 is SGHTA and CDR2 FQGNSA. Here the CDR3 reads CASSSGQVGAYEQYF. CDR3 DNA sequence: TGTGCCAGCAGCTCCGGACAGGTAGGCGCCTACGAGCAGTACTTC.

V usage is TRBV5-1 and J usage is TRBJ2-3; D is perhaps TRBD1 (6 bases). The germline gives CDR1 SGHRS, CDR2 YFSETQ. The length of the CDR3 is 17 residues. Trimming shortened V by 4 bases and J by 2 bases, and 20 bases separated the two germline ends. The CDR3 DNA reads TGCGCCAGCAGCCTGACCGCCGGGACAAGCATCACAGATACGCAGTATTTT. Protein sequence: CASSLTAGTSITDTQYF.

The rearrangement links TRBV21-1 to TRBJ2-1; TRBD1 is the table's D call, not checked against the DNA. TRBV21-1 is shown as a pseudogene. The CDR3 is made up of 13 amino acids. CDR3 protein: CASSKVAGDEQFF. The CDR3 coding sequence is TGTGCCAGCAGCAAAGTTGCAGGGGATGAGCAGTTCTTC.

The V and J genes are TRBV6-1 and TRBJ1-2, with TRBD1 as a possible D gene (5 bases). V was clipped by 8 bases and J by 2 bases, with 12 bases between them. Germline CDR1 is MNHNS and CDR2 is SASEGT. This CDR3 spans 13 amino acids. CDR3 in amino acids: CASGTLNNYGYTF. CDR3 DNA: TGTGCCAGCGGGACGTTGAACAACTATGGCTACACCTTC.

This clone appeared once. The chain uses TRBV5-3 and TRBJ2-7; perhaps TRBD1 as D (6 bases). TRBV5-3 is sorted into the ORF group, with uncertain function. V was cut by 2 bases and J by 7 bases, with 19 bases left in between. The CDR3 length is 15 residues. The CDR3, as DNA: TGTGCCAGAAGCTTTACAGGGTTAGGTGGTCGGGAGCAGTACTTC. This codes for CARSFTGLGGREQYF.

This chain joins TRBV7-9 and TRBJ2-7, with D perhaps matching TRBD1 or TRBD2 (5 bases each). V was trimmed by 6 bases and J by 2 bases, leaving 14 bases between them. The CDR3 sequence is 14 residues long. The germline gives CDR1 SEHNR, CDR2 FQNEAQ (reference sequence). CDR3 nucleotide sequence: TGTGCCAGCAGTCTGGGTGGGGGAACCTACGAGCAGTACTTC. It is translated as CASSLGGGTYEQYF.

This sequence joins TRBV6-5 and TRBJ1-5, with D hard to call. CDR3 length equals 14 residues. The V end was cut by 8 bases, the J end by 7 bases, with 18 bases between. The germline V gene encodes CDR1 MNHEY and CDR2 SVGAGI. CDR3 DNA: TGTGCCAGCGCCCCCGGGAGCGGAGGACAGCCCCAGCATTTT. It codes for CASAPGSGGQPQHF.

The chain couples TRBV6-9 to TRBJ1-2, with TRBD1 matching 10 bases. The V gene's germline CDR1 is MNHGY and CDR2 SVAAGI. With 6 bases clipped from V and 1 base from J, the junction kept 5 bases outside the gene matches. The CDR3 runs 15 residues. CDR3 amino acids: CASSRQGAFNYGYTF. In DNA form, the CDR3 reads TGTGCCAGCAGCCGACAGGGGGCTTTTAACTATGGCTACACCTTC.

This chain uses TRBV20-1 with TRBJ1-2; D gene uncertain. The ends were cut back, 6 bases at V and 3 bases at J, with 8 bases in the middle. This CDR3 spans 11 amino acids. The germline V gene encodes CDR1 DFQATT and CDR2 SNEGSKA (reference sequence). CDR3 residues: CSATEDYGYTF. In DNA form, the CDR3 reads TGCAGTGCGACGGAGGACTATGGCTACACCTTC.

The rearrangement links TRBV19 to TRBJ1-4; TRBD1 is a possible D gene (5 bases). The length of the CDR3 is 15 residues. Germline CDR1 is LNHDA and CDR2 is SQIVND (reference sequence). V lost 3 bases and J lost 4, with 12 bases in between. CDR3 nucleotide sequence: TGTGCCAGTAGTATCCGAGGGGCTGGTAATGAAAAACTGTTTTTT. Its translation is CASSIRGAGNEKLFF.

V gene TRBV5-1 combines with J gene TRBJ1-2, with D perhaps TRBD1 (5 bases). The germline V gene has CDR1 SGHRS and CDR2 YFSETQ. V shed 2 bases and J shed 5 bases, with 10 bases lying between them. This CDR3 spans 13 amino acids. CDR3 sequence reads: CASSFTGGYGYTF. CDR3 sequence (DNA): TGCGCCAGCAGCTTTACCGGGGGGTATGGCTACACCTTC.

The chain uses TRBV7-9 and TRBJ2-7; 12 bases line up with TRBD1. CDR1 SEHNR and CDR2 FQNEAQ come from the germline V gene (reference sequence). The CDR3 has 15 residues. Unmatched junction bases numbered 11, after V lost 8 bases and J lost 6 bases. CDR3 region: CASGGTGTGGAEQYF. DNA for the CDR3: TGTGCCAGCGGGGGGACCGGGACAGGGGGCGCCGAGCAGTACTTC.

The chain uses TRBV7-2 and TRBJ1-2, with D hard to call. CDR1 and CDR2 (germline): SGHTA, FQGNSA. Trimming removed 4 bases at V and 7 bases at J, with 10 bases between. This CDR3 contains 12 residues. CDR3 coding DNA: TGTGCCAGCAGCTCCCCTTTGAGTGGCTACACCTTC. Translation: CASSSPLSGYTF.

V and J are TRBV10-3 and TRBJ1-3; 9 nucleotides match TRBD1. With 7 bases clipped from V and 4 bases from J, the junction kept 8 bases outside the gene matches. The CDR3 runs to 15 residues. The germline gives CDR1 ENHRY, CDR2 SYGVKD. The CDR3 protein is CAITPQGAGGNTIYF. In DNA form, the CDR3 reads TGTGCCATCACCCCACAGGGGGCCGGAGGAAACACCATATATTTT.

Details on this clone: Since the CDR3 does not end with the conserved phenylalanine or tryptophan, this likely comes from a read error. The chain joins TRBV28 to TRBJ1-1; D not resolved. Deletions cut 7 bases from V and 4 bases from J, with 13 bases between. Germline V CDR1 and CDR2: MDHEN, SYDVKM. The CDR3 extends over 13 amino acids. The CDR3 nucleotides are TGTGCCAGCACCTCCAGAGGGCGCACTGAAGCTTTCCTT. This translates into CASTSRGRTEAFL.

CDR3 sequence: CATSRQGANSPLHF. CDR3 nucleotide sequence: TGTGCCACCAGCAGACAGGGGGCGAATTCACCCCTCCACTTT. J is TRBJ1-6 and V is TRBV15, with TRBD1 matching over 8 bases. With V trimmed by 2 bases and J by 7 bases, 1 base remained unmatched. The CDR3 loop spans 14 amino acids. Germline CDR1 is LNHNV and CDR2 is YYDKDF (reference sequence).

CDR3 region: CASRTQGASTEAFF. In DNA, the CDR3 is TGCGCCAGCCGGACCCAGGGGGCTTCCACTGAAGCTTTCTTT. V gene TRBV4-1 combines with J gene TRBJ1-1, with 8 bases lining up with TRBD1. This CDR3 contains 14 residues. After removal of 8 bases from V and 4 bases from J, the junction contained 9 bases not matched to a gene. Germline V gives CDR1 MGHRA, CDR2 YSYEKL.

V and J are TRBV5-1 and TRBJ2-3; D perhaps matches TRBD2 (5 bases). The CDR3 sequence is 15 residues long. Germline CDR1 SGHRS, CDR2 YFSETQ. Trimming removed 4 bases from V and 3 bases from J, with 15 bases in between. This chain's CDR3 is CASSPQTSGTDTQYF. CDR3 DNA: TGCGCCAGCAGCCCACAAACTTCGGGGACAGATACGCAGTATTTT.

The V call is TRBV10-1, the J call TRBJ2-5; 14 bases line up with TRBD2. CDR1 is WNHNN, CDR2 SYGVQD, per germline (reference sequence). This CDR3 is built from 15 residues. The trim removed 6 bases at V and 5 bases at J, leaving 5 bases unmatched. CDR3 in amino acids: CASSGLAGGRETQYF. The CDR3 DNA reads TGCGCCAGCAGCGGACTAGCGGGAGGACGGGAGACCCAGTACTTC.

V usage is TRBV11-2 and J usage is TRBJ2-7; D might be TRBD2 (6 bases). This CDR3 spans 15 amino acids. The germline V gene encodes CDR1 SGHAT and CDR2 FQNNGV. Trimming removed 1 base at V and 2 bases at J, with 12 bases between. This CDR3 is CASSLVSGGAYEQYF. In nucleotides, the CDR3 is TGTGCCAGCAGCTTAGTTAGCGGAGGCGCCTACGAGCAGTACTTC.

In this sample, this clone is medium-sized (0.01 to 0.1%). The V and J genes are TRBV29-1 and TRBJ2-7; D gene ambiguous. Trimming shortened V by 5 bases and J by 0 bases, and 5 bases separated the two germline ends. The CDR3 totals 11 residues. Germline V CDR1 and CDR2: SQVTM, ANQGSEA. CDR3 bases: TGCAGCGTTCGTACCTCCTACGAGCAGTACTTC. Protein: CSVRTSYEQYF.